The present TCR beta chain was sequenced within a study of monozygotic twins with inflammatory bowel disease. The CDR3 has 13 amino acids. CDR1 and CDR2 from the germline V gene are SGHDN and FVKESK. From the 5' RACE reads, TCRdb lists one entry per CDR3 protein and no DNA. The sample yields roughly 160,000 distinct CDR3 sequences, of which the top ten take up approximately 7%. The material sequenced was blood. The receptor comes from a human donor with ulcerative colitis or Crohn's disease, or a healthy co-twin of an affected twin (not recorded which). The rearrangement links TRBV14 to TRBJ1-1. This chain's CDR3 is CASSQSRNTEAFF. Supplemented by reference TRBV14 and TRBJ1-1, the full variable domain reads EAGVTQFPSHSVIEKGQTVTLRCDPISGHDNLYWYRRVMGKEIKFLLHFVKESKQDESGMPNNRFLAERTGGTYSTLKVQPAELEDSGVYFCASSQSRNTEAFFGQGTRLTVV.